These 14 T cell receptor beta chains were all obtained from the same sample, sequenced in a study of graft-versus-host responses after intestinal transplantation. Using immunoSEQ multiplex PCR, the repertoire was profiled, and TCRdb retains in-frame clones only, with some absent. The sample lists about 120,000 clones, 90% to 95% occurring once. For these receptors, no antigen is known. The source material was unstimulated CD4+ T cells sorted from spleen or lymph node cells, sampled before intestinal transplant. All receptors come from a human donor who received an intestinal transplant.

The V and J genes are TRBV27 and TRBJ2-1; D is perhaps TRBD2 (5 bases). Looked up from germline, CDR1 is MNHEY and CDR2 is SMNVEV (reference sequence). With 5 bases removed from V and 7 bases from J, the gap between germline ends came to 21 bases. This CDR3 has 16 amino acids. The CDR3 loop reads CASSRDRVPGMNEQFF. In DNA, the CDR3 is TGTGCCAGCAGTCGCGACCGGGTCCCCGGGATGAATGAGCAGTTCTTC.

The V gene is TRBV7-3, the J gene TRBJ2-1; the D is unclear. CDR3 length: 13 residues. With 5 bases removed from V and 2 bases from J, the gap between germline ends came to 7 bases. Germline-derived CDR1 and CDR2 are SGHTA and FQGTGA. The CDR3 spells CASSPGTYNEQFF. As DNA, the CDR3 is TGTGCCAGCAGCCCTGGTACCTACAATGAGCAGTTCTTC.

The table lists this clone with a count of one. This rearrangement joins TRBV12-5 to TRBJ2-7; 9 bases map to TRBD2. The CDR3 is made up of 16 amino acids. The ends lost 5 bases at V and 0 bases at J; junction bases unmatched: 8. Germline values: CDR1 LGHNT, CDR2 FRNRAP. In DNA form, the CDR3 reads TGTGCTAGTGGTCCCCAGAGCGGGAGGACCTCCTACGAGCAGTACTTC. Translated: CASGPQSGRTSYEQYF.

The gene calls are TRBV6-1 and TRBJ2-7, with 12 bases fitting TRBD2. The germline V gene encodes CDR1 MNHNS and CDR2 SASEGT. V trimming: 4 bases; J trimming: 2 bases; junction bases outside the gene matches: 3. CDR3 length equals 15 residues. The CDR3 spells CASSALAGGPYEQYF. CDR3 nucleotides: TGTGCCAGCAGTGCTCTAGCGGGAGGGCCCTACGAGCAGTACTTC.

This rearrangement joins TRBV7-9 to TRBJ2-7; 7 positions agree with TRBD2. V gave up 0 bases and J gave up 0 bases; unmatched junction bases: 2. Germline CDR1 SEHNR, CDR2 FQNEAQ (reference sequence). This CDR3 region has 15 residues. The CDR3 nucleotides read TGTGCCAGCAGCTTAGCCCTAGCGGACTCCTACGAGCAGTACTTC. The encoded protein is CASSLALADSYEQYF.

The chain couples TRBV7-8 to TRBJ1-4, with 8 nucleotides matching TRBD1. The CDR3 is 16 amino acids. V dropped 2 bases and J dropped 4; count of bases not matched to a gene: 6. The germline gives CDR1 SGHVS, CDR2 FQNEAQ. CDR3 in amino acids: CASSLSRTGRNEKLFF. In DNA, the CDR3 is TGTGCCAGCAGCTTATCTCGGACAGGGCGTAATGAAAAACTGTTTTTT.

This sequence joins TRBV5-1 and TRBJ2-5; the match to TRBD2 covers 10 bases. Germline CDR1 and CDR2: SGHRS and YFSETQ. The J segment lost 5 bases and the V segment lost 1 base, leaving 5 bases of the junction unmatched. The CDR3 sequence is 15 residues long. The CDR3: CASSLFSGRRETQYF. CDR3 nucleotides: TGCGCCAGCAGCTTGTTTAGCGGGAGGCGGGAGACCCAGTACTTC.

The chain employs TRBV18 and TRBJ2-7; weak D call: TRBD1 (5 bases). The V end lost 6 bases, the J end lost 5 bases, and 20 bases lay between the germline ends. This CDR3 spans 15 amino acids. Germline values: CDR1 KGHSH, CDR2 LQKENI. The CDR3 DNA reads TGTGCCAGCTCCCCGCAGGGTCTCACCCGGGACGAGCAGTACTTC. This translates into CASSPQGLTRDEQYF.

This rearrangement joins TRBV6-1 to TRBJ2-7, with D possibly being TRBD1 (7 bases). The CDR3 sequence is 15 residues long. The V end was cut by 6 bases, the J end by 3 bases, with 18 bases between. Germline V gene lookup returns CDR1 MNHNS and CDR2 SASEGT. In nucleotides, the CDR3 is TGTGCCAGCAGCGAACTGCGGGACAGATTCTACGAGCAGTACTTC. Its protein product is CASSELRDRFYEQYF.

The J gene is TRBJ1-2, the V gene TRBV11-2, with D unresolved. V was pared by 7 bases and J by 0 bases, with 9 bases between. This CDR3 is built from 13 residues. CDR1 SGHAT and CDR2 FQNNGV come from the germline V gene. In DNA, the CDR3 is TGTGCCAGCAAGGAGGGAGCTAACTATGGCTACACCTTC. It encodes CASKEGANYGYTF.

This chain links TRBV10-1 with TRBJ2-7, with D maybe TRBD2 (6 bases). This CDR3 is 14 amino acids long. Trimming took off 3 bases at V and 5 bases at J, with 14 bases between the two ends. The germline V gene encodes CDR1 WNHNN and CDR2 SYGVQD (reference sequence). The CDR3 nucleotides read TGCGCCAGCAGTGATAGTGGCGGGAAGGACGAGCAGTACTTC. It yields the protein CASSDSGGKDEQYF.

This clone was seen more than once but under ten times. The chain links TRBV5-1 to TRBJ1-4; 9 bases map to TRBD1. Germline CDR1 reads SGHRS; CDR2 reads YFSETQ. The V segment lost 4 bases and the J segment 8 bases; nucleotides outside the gene matches: 6. The CDR3 contains 14 residues. In nucleotides, the CDR3 is TGCGCCAGCAGCCCCTGGGACAGGGAGGAAAAACTGTTTTTT. Protein sequence: CASSPWDREEKLFF.

This rearrangement joins TRBV5-1 to TRBJ2-1; D is unclear. The germline V gene has CDR1 SGHRS and CDR2 YFSETQ. The CDR3 runs to 17 residues. V was trimmed by 4 bases and J by 4 bases, leaving 21 bases between them. In DNA, the CDR3 is TGCGCCAGCAGCCCCCTCGTCGCCACACGAATATACAATGAGCAGTTCTTC. Protein: CASSPLVATRIYNEQFF.

Here the CDR3 DNA reads TGTGCCGCCAGGGACAAAAGTACAGATACGCAGTATTTT. It specifies CAARDKSTDTQYF. The chain links TRBV28 to TRBJ2-3; a weak D match, TRBD1 (6 bases). Germline V gene data show CDR1 as MDHEN and CDR2 as SYDVKM. The CDR3 length is 13 residues. Trimming removed 11 bases from V and 3 bases from J, with 15 bases in between.